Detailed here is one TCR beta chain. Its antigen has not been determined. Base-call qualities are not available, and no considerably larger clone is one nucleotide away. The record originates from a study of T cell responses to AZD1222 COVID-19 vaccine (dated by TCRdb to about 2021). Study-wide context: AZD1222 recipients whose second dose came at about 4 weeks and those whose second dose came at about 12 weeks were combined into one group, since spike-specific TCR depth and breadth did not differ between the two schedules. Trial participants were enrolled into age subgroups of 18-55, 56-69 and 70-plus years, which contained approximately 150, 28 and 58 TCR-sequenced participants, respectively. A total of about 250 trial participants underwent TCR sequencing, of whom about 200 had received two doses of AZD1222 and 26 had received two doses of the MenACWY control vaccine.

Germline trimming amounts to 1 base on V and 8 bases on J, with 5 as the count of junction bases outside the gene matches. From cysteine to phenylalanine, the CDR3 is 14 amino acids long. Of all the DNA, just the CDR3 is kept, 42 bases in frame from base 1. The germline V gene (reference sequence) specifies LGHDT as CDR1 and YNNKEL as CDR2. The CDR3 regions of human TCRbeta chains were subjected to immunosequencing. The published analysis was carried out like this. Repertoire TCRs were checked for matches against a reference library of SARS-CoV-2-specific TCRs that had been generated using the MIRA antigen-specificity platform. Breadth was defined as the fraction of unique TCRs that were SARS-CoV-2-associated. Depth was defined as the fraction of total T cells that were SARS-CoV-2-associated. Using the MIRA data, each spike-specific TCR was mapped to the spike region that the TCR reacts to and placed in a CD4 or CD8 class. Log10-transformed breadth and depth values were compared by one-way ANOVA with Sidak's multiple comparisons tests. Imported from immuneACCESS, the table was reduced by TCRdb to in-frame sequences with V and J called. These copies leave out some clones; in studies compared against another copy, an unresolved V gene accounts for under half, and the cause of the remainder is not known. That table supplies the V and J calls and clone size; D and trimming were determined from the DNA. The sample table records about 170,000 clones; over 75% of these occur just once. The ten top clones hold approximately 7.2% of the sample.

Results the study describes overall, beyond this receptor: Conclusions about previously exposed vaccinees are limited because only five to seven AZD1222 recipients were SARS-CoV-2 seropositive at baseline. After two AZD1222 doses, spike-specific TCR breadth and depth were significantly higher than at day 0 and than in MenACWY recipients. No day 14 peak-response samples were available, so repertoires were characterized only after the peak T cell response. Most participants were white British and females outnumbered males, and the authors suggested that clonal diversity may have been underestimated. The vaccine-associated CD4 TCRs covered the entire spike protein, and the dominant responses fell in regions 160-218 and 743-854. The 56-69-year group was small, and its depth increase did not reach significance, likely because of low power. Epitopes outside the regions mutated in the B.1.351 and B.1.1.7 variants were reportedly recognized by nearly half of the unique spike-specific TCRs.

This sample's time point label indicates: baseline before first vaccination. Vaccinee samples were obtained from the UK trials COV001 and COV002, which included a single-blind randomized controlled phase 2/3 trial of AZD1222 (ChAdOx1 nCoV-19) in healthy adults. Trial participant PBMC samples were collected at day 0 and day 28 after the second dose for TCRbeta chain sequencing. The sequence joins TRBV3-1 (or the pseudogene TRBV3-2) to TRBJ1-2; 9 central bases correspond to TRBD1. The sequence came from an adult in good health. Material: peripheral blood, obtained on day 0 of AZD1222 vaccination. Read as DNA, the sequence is TGTGCCAGCAGCCAAGGGGACAGGGTGAAGGGCTACACCTTC. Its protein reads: CASSQGDRVKGYTF.